The 16 T cell receptor beta chains given below trace back to one sample, sequenced in a study of blood T cells in healthy people across ages. Primed by a sample-barcoded 5' primer and a J-beta primer mix, a second PCR proceeded for about 6 to 11 cycles. TCRdb recomputed calls from the 5' RACE reads with MiXCR, one row per CDR3 protein. The table shows about 1.7 million distinct CDR3 sequences, with 28% occurring only once. Sequenced input: blood. All receptors come from a woman aged 30 to 39 in good health.

The chain uses TRBV20-1 and TRBJ1-1, with D maybe TRBD1 (6 bases). The CDR3 contains 15 residues. The germline V gene encodes CDR1 DFQATT and CDR2 SNEGSKA (reference sequence). The ends were cut back, 3 bases at V and 4 bases at J, with 18 bases in the middle. CDR3 in DNA: TGCAGTGCTAGCGGGGAGGGATGGGGGCGCACTGAAGCTTTCTTT. Protein product: CSASGEGWGRTEAFF.

The chain combines TRBV7-4 with TRBJ2-4; D is ambiguous. Germline V gives CDR1 SGHVT, CDR2 SQSDAQ. The CDR3 consists of 17 residues. V was trimmed by 5 bases and J by 0 bases, leaving 17 bases between them. CDR3 in DNA: TGTGCCAGCAGCCTAAGGCGCGGCCTTGAAGCCAAAAACATTCAGTACTTC. This encodes CASSLRRGLEAKNIQYF. The whole variable domain, remainder taken from reference TRBV7-4 and TRBJ2-4, is GAGVSQSPRYKVAKRGRDVALRCDSISGHVTLYWYRQTLGQGSEVLTYSQSDAQRDKSGRPSGRFSAERPERSVSTLKIQRTEQGDSAVYLCASSLRRGLEAKNIQYFGAGTRLSVL.

This clonotype was counted a few times. A junction end diverges from the germline sequence, so it may reflect a read error. The CDR3: CSAETSGRQTQYF. The CDR3 nucleotides read TGCAGCGCTGAAACTAGCGGGAGGCAGACCCAGTACTTC. This rearrangement joins TRBV29-1 to TRBJ2-7; 12 bases are a match to TRBD2. The assigned J gene may be wrong: the sequence end matches TRBJ2-5 better. The germline CDR1 and CDR2 sequences are SQVTM and ANQGSEA. The CDR3 extends over 13 amino acids.

V is TRBV7-2 and J is TRBJ2-7; TRBD1 might be the D (6 bases). CDR1 is SGHTA, CDR2 FQGNSA, per germline. The CDR3 covers 16 residues. V was pared by 5 bases and J by 0 bases, with 17 bases between. The CDR3 loop is CASSQDEGTRSYEQYF. The CDR3 DNA reads as TGTGCCAGCAGCCAGGATGAGGGGACACGCTCCTACGAGCAGTACTTC. The complete variable domain, with remaining parts taken from reference TRBV7-2 and TRBJ2-7, reads GAGVSQSPSNKVTEKGKDVELRCDPISGHTALYWYRQSLGQGLEFLIYFQGNSAPDKSGLPSDRFSAERTGGSVSTLTIQRTQQEDSAVYLCASSQDEGTRSYEQYFGPGTRLTVT.

This clonotype was counted only a few times. V and J are TRBV15 and TRBJ2-1, with unresolved D. The germline V gene has CDR1 LNHNV and CDR2 YYDKDF (reference sequence). The CDR3 is 11 amino acids. Trimming pared 0 bases from V and 9 bases from J, leaving 3 bases between. The CDR3 coding sequence is TGTGCCACCAGCAGAGATGGTGAGCAGTTCTTC. This encodes CATSRDGEQFF.

The rearrangement uses TRBV20-1 and TRBJ2-1, with TRBD2 identical over 10 bases. The CDR3 loop spans 12 amino acids. The trim removed 6 bases at V and 15 bases at J, leaving 11 bases unmatched. From germline, CDR1 is DFQATT and CDR2 SNEGSKA (reference sequence). CDR3 amino acids: CSASRASGSWFF. CDR3 sequence (DNA): TGCAGTGCCTCTCGGGCTAGCGGGAGTTGGTTCTTC.

The chain recombines TRBV10-3 with TRBJ2-5; tentatively, D is TRBD1 or TRBD2 (6 bases each). The CDR3 runs 14 residues. Trimming took 5 bases from V and 5 from J, leaving 15 bases between them. CDR1 is ENHRY, CDR2 SYGVKD, per germline. CDR3 coding DNA: TGTGCCATCAGTACACCGGGGGCGGAGGAGACCCAGTACTTC. As protein: CAISTPGAEETQYF.

This clonotype came up a few times. The V gene is TRBV20-1, the J gene TRBJ1-6; TRBD1 is a possible D gene (6 bases). CDR1 and CDR2 from the germline V gene are DFQATT and SNEGSKA (reference sequence). The V end was cut by 8 bases, the J end by 7 bases, with 15 bases between. The CDR3 length is 13 residues. The CDR3 region is CSPLRRGNSPLHF. CDR3 nucleotide sequence: TGCAGTCCCCTAAGGAGGGGGAATTCACCCCTCCACTTT.

This clonotype has just a few counts. This rearrangement joins TRBV15 to TRBJ2-3; 7 nucleotides match TRBD1. V was clipped by 5 bases and J by 5 bases; unmatched bases: 4. The germline V gene encodes CDR1 LNHNV and CDR2 YYDKDF (reference sequence). The CDR3 runs to 13 residues. The CDR3 sequence is CATSEQGKDTQYF. CDR3 bases: TGTGCCACCAGCGAACAGGGGAAAGATACGCAGTATTTT. Combining the CDR3 with reference TRBV15 and TRBJ2-3 gives the whole variable domain DAMVIQNPRYQVTQFGKPVTLSCSQTLNHNVMYWYQQKSSQAPKLLFHYYDKDFNNEADTPDNFQSRRPNTSFCFLDIRSPGLGDTAMYLCATSEQGKDTQYFGPGTRLTVL.

The sample holds many counts of this clonotype. The CDR3 DNA sequence: TGCAGCGTTGGGGACGCTAATTCACCCCTCCACTTT. Protein sequence: CSVGDANSPLHF. The rearrangement links TRBV29-1 to TRBJ1-6, with a tentative D call TRBD1 (5 bases). The CDR3 runs 12 residues. The germline V gene has CDR1 SQVTM and CDR2 ANQGSEA. Trimming left V 4 bases short and J 6 bases short, with 7 bases between.

This CDR3 reads CASSVRGIGANVLTF. The CDR3 DNA is TGTGCCAGCAGTGTTAGGGGAATTGGGGCCAACGTCCTGACTTTC. The V and J genes are TRBV12-3 or TRBV12-4 and TRBJ2-6, with D perhaps TRBD1 (5 bases). V shed 5 bases and J shed 3 bases, with 11 bases lying between them. The CDR3 length is 15 residues.

The J gene is TRBJ1-2, the V gene TRBV2, with unresolved D. Germline values: CDR1 SNHLY, CDR2 FYNNEI. V shed 2 bases and J shed 4 bases, with 8 bases lying between them. This CDR3 contains 13 residues. This CDR3 reads CASSETVFYGYTF. Here the CDR3 DNA reads TGTGCCAGCAGTGAAACCGTATTCTATGGCTACACCTTC.

A few counts support this clonotype. This may be a read error: a much more frequent sequence differs by one nucleotide. V and J are TRBV6-6 and TRBJ1-2, with D uncertain. Germline V gene sequence: CDR1 MNHNY, CDR2 SVGAGI (reference sequence). The CDR3 spans 11 residues. In nucleotides, the CDR3 is TGTGCCAGCAGTTACGGGGTTGGCTGCACCTTC. This translates into CASSYGVGCTF.

The chain combines TRBV7-2 with TRBJ1-2; 7 bases are a match to TRBD1. The CDR3 covers 14 residues. The germline V gene encodes CDR1 SGHTA and CDR2 FQGNSA. J gave up 7 bases and V 2 bases, and 7 bases lay outside the gene matches. This CDR3 is CASSLPGGRSGYTF. In DNA form, the CDR3 reads TGTGCCAGCAGCTTACCAGGGGGTAGAAGTGGCTACACCTTC.

A remark on this clonotype: One end of the junction fails to match germline, which may point to a read error. The chain uses TRBV2 and TRBJ1-4; no clear D. Germline V CDR1 and CDR2: SNHLY, FYNNEI. The CDR3 consists of 12 residues. The CDR3 nucleotides read TGTGCCCGCAGCGACCCTAATGAAAAACTGTTTTTT. Translating it yields CARSDPNEKLFF.

This clonotype was counted between two and nine times. The gene calls are TRBV12-3 or TRBV12-4 and TRBJ2-7; TRBD1 agrees at 8 bases. Trimming took 4 bases from V and 3 from J; bases not matched to a gene: 17. The CDR3 spans 18 residues. The chain's CDR3 is CASSWLGVQGAEVYEQYF. The CDR3 nucleotides are TGTGCCAGCAGTTGGCTGGGGGTGCAGGGGGCCGAGGTCTACGAGCAGTACTTC.